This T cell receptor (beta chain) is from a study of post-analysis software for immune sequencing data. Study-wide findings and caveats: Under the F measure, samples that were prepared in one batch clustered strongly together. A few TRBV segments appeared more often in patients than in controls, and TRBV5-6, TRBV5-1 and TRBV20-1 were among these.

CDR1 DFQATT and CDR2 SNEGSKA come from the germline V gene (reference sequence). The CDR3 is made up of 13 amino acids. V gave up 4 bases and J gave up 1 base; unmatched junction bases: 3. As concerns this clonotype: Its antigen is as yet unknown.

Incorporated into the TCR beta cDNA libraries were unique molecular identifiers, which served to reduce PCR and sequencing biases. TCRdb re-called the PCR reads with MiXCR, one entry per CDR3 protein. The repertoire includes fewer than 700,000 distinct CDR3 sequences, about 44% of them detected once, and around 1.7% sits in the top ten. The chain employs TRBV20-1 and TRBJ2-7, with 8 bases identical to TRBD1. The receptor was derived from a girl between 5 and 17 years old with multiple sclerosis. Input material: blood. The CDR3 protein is CSATDRGSYEQYF. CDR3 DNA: TGCAGTGCTACCGACAGGGGATCCTACGAGCAGTACTTC.